Shown below are 5 T cell receptor beta chains from a single sample sequenced in a study of cytomegalovirus exposure and HLA in healthy donors. The PCR was carried out with 60 Vbeta primers and 13 Jbeta primers. Libraries were prepared by immunoSEQ multiplex PCR; TCRdb keeps only in-frame clonotypes and omits some of them. The profile shows 95,000 to 100,000 clones, about 80% of them singletons. Sequences were obtained from PBMCs. Source of these receptors: a man aged 35 to 55 in good health and CMV-seronegative.

V is TRBV28 and J is TRBJ1-5, with 7 bases that match TRBD1. Germline V lookup: CDR1 MDHEN, CDR2 SYDVKM. The trim removed 5 bases at V and 9 bases at J, leaving 7 bases unmatched. CDR3 length: 13 residues. DNA of the CDR3: TGTGCCAGCAGTGCCACAGGGGTCCGGCCCCAGCATTTT. This gives the protein CASSATGVRPQHF. The full variable domain, in which reference TRBV28 and TRBJ1-5 provide the parts outside the CDR3, is DVKVTQSSRYLVKRTGEKVFLECVQDMDHENMFWYRQDPGLGLRLIYFSYDVKMKEKGDIPEGYSVSREKKERFSLILESASTNQTSMYLCASSATGVRPQHFGDGTRLSIL.

The gene calls are TRBV19 and TRBJ2-1; the D is unclear. The CDR3 consists of 14 residues. The germline gives CDR1 LNHDA, CDR2 SQIVND (reference sequence). Trimming pared 3 bases from V and 0 bases from J, leaving 6 bases between. CDR3 region: CASSIANSYNEQFF. The CDR3 nucleotides read TGTGCCAGTAGTATCGCGAACTCCTACAATGAGCAGTTCTTC.

The table lists this clone with a count of one. The J gene is TRBJ2-3, the V gene TRBV19, with D possibly matching TRBD2 (7 bases). This CDR3 comprises 15 residues. CDR1 is LNHDA and CDR2 is SQIVND in the germline V gene (reference sequence). Between the trimmed V and J ends, which lost 5 bases and 4 bases, there was a span of 16 bases. The CDR3 coding sequence is TGTGCCAGTAGTCCCCTCGGGGGGCTATCAGATACGCAGTATTTT. This translates into CASSPLGGLSDTQYF.

J is TRBJ2-1 and V is TRBV5-6; TRBD2 aligns across 9 bases. The CDR3 loop spans 16 amino acids. The germline V gene has CDR1 SGHDT and CDR2 YYEEEE. V lost 1 base to trimming and J lost 3 bases; unmatched junction nucleotides: 5. The CDR3 protein is CASSLLSGGHYNEQFF. CDR3 nucleotides: TGTGCCAGCAGCTTGCTCAGCGGGGGGCACTACAATGAGCAGTTCTTC. The full variable domain, with the rest looked up from reference TRBV5-6 and TRBJ2-1, is DAGVTQSPTHLIKTRGQQVTLRCSPKSGHDTVSWYQQALGQGPQFIFQYYEEEERQRGNFPDRFSGHQFPNYSSELNVNALLLGDSALYLCASSLLSGGHYNEQFFGPGTRLTVL.

The chain employs TRBV5-4 and TRBJ1-2; no clear D. The CDR3 runs 15 residues. The V end was cut by 0 bases, the J end by 0 bases, with 9 bases between. CDR1 is SGHNT, CDR2 YYREEE, per germline (reference sequence). The CDR3 here is CASSLEEIPNYGYTF. The CDR3 DNA reads TGTGCCAGCAGCTTGGAAGAGATACCTAACTATGGCTACACCTTC.